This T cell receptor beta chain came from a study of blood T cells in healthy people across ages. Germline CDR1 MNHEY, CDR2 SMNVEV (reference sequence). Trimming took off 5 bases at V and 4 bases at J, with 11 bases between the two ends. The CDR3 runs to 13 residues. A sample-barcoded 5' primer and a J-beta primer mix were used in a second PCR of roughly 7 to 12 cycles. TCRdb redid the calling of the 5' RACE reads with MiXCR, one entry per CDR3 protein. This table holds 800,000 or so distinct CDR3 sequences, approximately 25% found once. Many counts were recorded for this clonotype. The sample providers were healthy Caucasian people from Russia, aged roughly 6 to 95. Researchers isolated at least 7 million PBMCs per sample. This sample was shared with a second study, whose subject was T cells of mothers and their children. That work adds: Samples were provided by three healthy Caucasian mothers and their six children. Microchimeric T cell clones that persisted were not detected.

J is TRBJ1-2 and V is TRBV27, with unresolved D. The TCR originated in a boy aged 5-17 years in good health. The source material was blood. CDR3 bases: TGTGCCAGCAGTGCCCTCGGCGGCTATGGCTACACCTTC. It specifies CASSALGGYGYTF.